The rows below give T cell receptor beta chains drawn from one sample of a study of technical replicates of blood from several donors. The repertoire was sequenced with immunoSEQ multiplex PCR; TCRdb's copy has only in-frame clones and lacks some. The sample carries tens of thousands of clones, 85% to 95% recorded once. Sample: PBMCs. The source of these receptors is a human donor in good health. Some clones in this sample may be carry-over from other donors' samples. Each CDR3 is given with its conserved first and last residue. The D gene is left open where the match is weak. The size entry is marked missing in some rows and otherwise reads once, few, many or a size class.

TRBV4-3	.	TRBJ2-1	TRBD2	TGCGCCAGCAGCCAAGAGATTGGAGGGACTAGCGACTACAATGAGCAGTTCTTC	CASSQEIGGTSDYNEQFF
TRBV6-5	.	TRBJ2-1	TRBD1	TGTGCCAGCAGGCCCGACAGGACAGGGGGTGGTGAGCAGTTCTTC	CASRPDRTGGGEQFF
TRBV5-4	once	TRBJ2-5	TRBD2	TGTGCCAGCAGCACGACTCTAGGGACTAGCGGGGAGACCCAGTACTTC	CASSTTLGTSGETQYF
TRBV28	.	TRBJ2-7	TRBD1	TGTGCCAGCAGTTTTGCTGGGACAGTATCCTACGAGCAGTACTTC	CASSFAGTVSYEQYF
TRBV2	.	TRBJ2-1	TRBD2	TGTGCCAGCAGGCAACTAGCGGGGGGGCGCAATGAGCAGTTCTTC	CASRQLAGGRNEQFF
TRBV30	.	TRBJ2-7	.	TGTGCCTGGAGTCGCGCGGCCTGGGAGCAGTACTTC	CAWSRAAWEQYF
TRBV9	.	TRBJ1-6	TRBD1	TGTGCCAGCAGCGAAACAGGGGTTAATTCACCCCTCCACTTT	CASSETGVNSPLHF
TRBV9	.	TRBJ2-2	TRBD2	TGTGCCAGCAGCGTAGGGCTAGCGGGGAAGTATACTGGACACACCGGGGAGCTGTTTTTT	CASSVGLAGKYTGHTGELFF
TRBV7-2	.	TRBJ2-5	TRBD2	TGTGCCAGCAGCTTAGGGGGGCTAGCGGGAGCCTCGTACCAAGAGACCCAGTACTTC	CASSLGGLAGASYQETQYF
TRBV7-3	.	TRBJ1-2	.	TGTGCCAGCAGCTTATCCGGAGGCTATGGCTACACCTTC	CASSLSGGYGYTF
TRBV6-6	once	TRBJ1-6	.	TGTGCCAGCAGTTACGGAGAAAATTCACCCCTCCACTTT	CASSYGENSPLHF
TRBV7-9	.	TRBJ2-7	TRBD2	TGTGCCAGCAGCTTAGCGGGCCTAGCGGGAGGCGAGCAGTACTTC	CASSLAGLAGGEQYF
TRBV7-2	.	TRBJ1-5	.	TGTGCCAGCGGTTGGCAGGGAAATCAGCCCCAGCATTTT	CASGWQGNQPQHF
TRBV9	.	TRBJ1-6	.	TGTGCCAGCAGCGCCTCCCCGCGGACAGAGGTCGGGCATTCACCCCTCCACTTT	CASSASPRTEVGHSPLHF
TRBV7-2	.	TRBJ1-5	.	TGTGCCAGCAGCTTAGCTTCGCAGTATAGCAATCAGCCCCAGCATTTT	CASSLASQYSNQPQHF
TRBV6-6	.	TRBJ2-1	TRBD2	TGTGCCAGCAGTCTCCAGCGGGAGGGGCCTAATGAGCAGTTCTTC	CASSLQREGPNEQFF
TRBV2	.	TRBJ2-3	TRBD1	TGTGCCAGCAGTTCGCCTACCGGGACAGCTGGAGATACGCAGTATTTT	CASSSPTGTAGDTQYF
TRBV11-3	.	TRBJ2-7	TRBD1	TGTGCCAGCAGCCCTGGGACAGGGGTTTCGTACGAGCAGTACTTC	CASSPGTGVSYEQYF
TRBV7-3	.	TRBJ2-1	.	TGTGCCAGCAGCCTTGGGCCCAGGGTAAACAATGAGCAGTTCTTC	CASSLGPRVNNEQFF
TRBV9	.	TRBJ2-1	TRBD2	TGTGCCAGCAGCGGCGGACTAGCGACCGAGCAGTTCTTC	CASSGGLATEQFF
TRBV10-3	.	TRBJ1-6	.	TGTGCCATCAGGGACTGGAATTCACCCCTCCACTTT	CAIRDWNSPLHF
TRBV9	.	TRBJ1-3	.	TGTGCCAGCAGCGTAGGCAGCTCTGGAAACACCATATATTTT	CASSVGSSGNTIYF
TRBV5-1	.	TRBJ2-7	.	TGCGCCAGCAGCTCAAAGACACAGGAAATCTCCTACGAGCAGTACTTC	CASSSKTQEISYEQYF
TRBV4-3	.	TRBJ1-6	TRBD1	TGCGCCAGCAGCCAACGACAGGGTGAATGGTCACCCCTCCACTTT	CASSQRQGEWSPLHF
TRBV19	.	TRBJ2-7	TRBD2	TGTGCCAGTAGTATGGGTAGCGGGGGCACCTCCTACGAGCAGTACTTC	CASSMGSGGTSYEQYF
TRBV19	.	TRBJ2-7	TRBD1	TGTGCTACCAGGGACAGGGTGGGTGAGCAGTACTTC	CATRDRVGEQYF
TRBV12-5	.	TRBJ2-7	TRBD2	TGTGCTAGTGGTTTGGGTATTAGCGGGGCTTCCTACGAGCAGTACTTC	CASGLGISGASYEQYF
TRBV28	few	TRBJ1-2	.	TGTGCCAGCAGTCAGGGTCGAGATGGCTACACCTTC	CASSQGRDGYTF
TRBV7-6	once	TRBJ2-7	TRBD2	TGTGCCAGCAGCTTACTGTGGGGGGGAGTCGACGAGCAGTACTTC	CASSLLWGGVDEQYF
TRBV18	.	TRBJ1-6	TRBD1	TGTGCCAGCTCACCGGACACAGGGGGCGGTTCACCCCTCCACTTT	CASSPDTGGGSPLHF
TRBV2	once	TRBJ2-2	.	TGTGCCAGCAGTGAAGTACGGGGAAACACCGGGGAGCTGTTTTTT	CASSEVRGNTGELFF
TRBV6-5	.	TRBJ1-5	.	TGTGCCAGCAGTACAACAGGGTATCTCAATCAGCCCCAGCATTTT	CASSTTGYLNQPQHF
TRBV6-1	.	TRBJ2-5	.	TGTGCCAGCAGTGAAGATTCCAGGGGTGGGGAGACCCAGTACTTC	CASSEDSRGGETQYF
TRBV5-1	.	TRBJ2-1	.	TGCGCCAGCAGCGAAAATGTGGGCGGGGAGCAGTTCTTC	CASSENVGGEQFF
TRBV7-8	.	TRBJ1-5	.	TGTGCCAGCAGCTTCCGAGAGCACCAGCCCCAGCATTTT	CASSFREHQPQHF
TRBV29-1	.	TRBJ2-1	TRBD2	TGCAGCGTGTCCGGGACTAGCGGGAGTAATAATGAGCAGTTCTTC	CSVSGTSGSNNEQFF
TRBV5-1	once	TRBJ1-1	.	TGCGCCAGCAGCTCCCTGCAGATGAACACTGAAGCTTTCTTT	CASSSLQMNTEAFF
TRBV5-1	.	TRBJ1-4	TRBD1	TGCGCCAGCAGCTTGGCCGCAGGGGGCGTGGGGGAACTGTTTTTT	CASSLAAGGVGELFF
TRBV19	.	TRBJ1-1	TRBD1	TGTGCCAGTAGCAACACCGGGACAGGGGCAATGAACACTGAAGCTTTCTTT	CASSNTGTGAMNTEAFF
TRBV19	.	TRBJ1-1	.	TGTGCCAGTAGTGTATCACAGGGCACTGAAGCTTTCTTT	CASSVSQGTEAFF
TRBV2	.	TRBJ2-2	.	TGTGCCAGCAGTTTGGGACTGGGAAACACCGGGGAGCTGTTTTTT	CASSLGLGNTGELFF
TRBV19	.	TRBJ2-7	TRBD1	TGTGCCAGTAGTTCAACGGGACAGGGGAACGAGCAGTACTTC	CASSSTGQGNEQYF
TRBV6-5	.	TRBJ1-2	.	TGTGCCAGCAGTTACGAAGGAGGGGCGAACTATGGCTACACCTTC	CASSYEGGANYGYTF
TRBV5-1	.	TRBJ1-4	.	TGCGCCAGCAGCTTGGTAGCGGGAAATGAAAAACTGTTTTTT	CASSLVAGNEKLFF
TRBV6-6	.	TRBJ1-2	.	TGTGCCAGCACTGCGGGGCTGGGGCCTAACTATGGCTACACCTTC	CASTAGLGPNYGYTF
TRBV10-3	.	TRBJ2-3	.	TGTGCCAGCGGGACAGTACGCACAGATACGCAGTATTTT	CASGTVRTDTQYF
TRBV5-4	.	TRBJ2-3	TRBD2	TGTGCCAGCAGCCCTACTAGCGGGGGGGCTAAGGATACGCAGTATTTT	CASSPTSGGAKDTQYF
TRBV11-2	.	TRBJ2-7	TRBD2	TGTGCCAGCAGCGAGGGGGTAGCGGGAGTAGATTACGAGCAGTACTTC	CASSEGVAGVDYEQYF
TRBV6-5	.	TRBJ2-3	TRBD2	TGTGCCAGCAGTTTCCTCGGGAGGAGGTTGGGGAATACGCAGTATTTT	CASSFLGRRLGNTQYF
TRBV2	.	TRBJ2-2	TRBD1	TGTGCCAGCAGCCCGGACAGGGGATACACCGGGGAGCTGTTTTTT	CASSPDRGYTGELFF
TRBV5-1	.	TRBJ1-4	.	TGCGCCAGCAGCTACCGGGAGCTGGGAGCGGGAGAAAAACTGTTTTTT	CASSYRELGAGEKLFF
TRBV9	once	TRBJ1-6	.	TGTGCCAGCAGCGTAGATCCCCTCCCTGGGGGGGGTTCACCCCTCCACTTT	CASSVDPLPGGGSPLHF
TRBV4-3	.	TRBJ2-7	.	TGCGCCAGTCCGCAGGGTGAGCAGTACTTC	CASPQGEQYF
TRBV2	.	TRBJ2-7	.	TGTGCCAGCAGTGAGGGGCTCAAGGTGGAGCAGTACTTC	CASSEGLKVEQYF
TRBV4-3	.	TRBJ2-3	.	TGCGCCAGCAGCCAAGAGGGGAGTCTGGCAGATACGCAGTATTTT	CASSQEGSLADTQYF
TRBV29-1	.	TRBJ1-2	.	TGCAGCGTTGAACTATCCGGTCGGTATGGCTACACCTTC	CSVELSGRYGYTF